This TCR beta chain was recorded in a study of glioma-infiltrating T cells. Ten or more counts support this clonotype. Its antigen is unknown. V lost 3 bases, J lost 4 bases, and 19 bases lay in between. The CDR3 contains 17 residues. CDR1 is KGHDR and CDR2 is SFDVKD in the germline V gene. TCR alpha and beta CDR3 regions were amplified from RNA using iRepertoire nested multiplex PCR. Tissue mRNA or PBMC total RNA, 100-400 ng, went into one-step reverse transcription and amplification. TCRdb reanalysed the multiplex PCR reads using MiXCR and keeps one entry per CDR3 protein. The sample has about 180,000 distinct CDR3 sequences; around 40% are singletons. Findings of the study overall: Only very few CDR3 sequences appeared in both tissue and blood. Non-neoplastic patients had below-expected tissue-blood divergence, while all gliomas exceeded expectation.

Material for sequencing was glioma tissue, nonneoplastic brain tissue, or PBMCs (not recorded which). The receptor comes from a human donor with low-grade glioma or glioblastoma, undergoing nonglioma brain surgery, or in good health (not recorded which). The chain links TRBV24-1 to TRBJ2-3; D tentatively fits TRBD1 or TRBD2 (5 bases each). The CDR3: CATSDPTPGRRADTQYF. CDR3 DNA sequence: TGTGCCACCAGTGATCCCACCCCAGGGCGGCGGGCAGATACGCAGTATTTT.